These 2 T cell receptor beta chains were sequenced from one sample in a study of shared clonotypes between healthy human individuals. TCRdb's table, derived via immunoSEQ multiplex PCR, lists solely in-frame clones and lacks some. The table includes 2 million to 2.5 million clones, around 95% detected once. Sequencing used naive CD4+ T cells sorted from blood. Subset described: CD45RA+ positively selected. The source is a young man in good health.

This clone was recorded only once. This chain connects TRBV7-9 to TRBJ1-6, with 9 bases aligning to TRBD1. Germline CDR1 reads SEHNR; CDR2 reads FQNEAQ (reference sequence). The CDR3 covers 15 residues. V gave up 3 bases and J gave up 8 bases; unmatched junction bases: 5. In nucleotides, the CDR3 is TGTGCCAGCAGCTTGAAAGGGGACAGGGATTCACCCCTCCACTTT. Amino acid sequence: CASSLKGDRDSPLHF. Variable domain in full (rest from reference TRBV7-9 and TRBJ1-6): DTGVSQNPRHKITKRGQNVTFRCDPISEHNRLYWYRQTLGQGPEFLTYFQNEAQLEKSRLLSDRFSAERPKGSFSTLEIQRTEQGDSAMYLCASSLKGDRDSPLHFGNGTRLTVT.

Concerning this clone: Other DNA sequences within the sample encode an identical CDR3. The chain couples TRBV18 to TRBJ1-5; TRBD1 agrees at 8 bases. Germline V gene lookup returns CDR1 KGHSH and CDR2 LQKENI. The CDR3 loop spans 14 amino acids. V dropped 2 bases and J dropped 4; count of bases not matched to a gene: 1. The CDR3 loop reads CASSPGQGNQPQHF. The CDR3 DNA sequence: TGTGCCAGCTCACCAGGACAGGGAAATCAGCCCCAGCATTTT. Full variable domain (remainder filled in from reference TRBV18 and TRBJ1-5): NAGVMQNPRHLVRRRGQEARLRCSPMKGHSHVYWYRQLPEEGLKFMVYLQKENIIDESGMPKERFSAEFPKEGPSILRIQQVVRGDSAAYFCASSPGQGNQPQHFGDGTRLSIL.